This T cell receptor beta chain comes out of a study of T-cell reconstitution after alpha-beta-depleted transplantation in children. Unique molecular identifiers were built into the TCRbeta library. MiXCR, run by TCRdb on the PCR reads, gives a single entry per CDR3 protein. The sample includes about 58,000 distinct CDR3 sequences, 40% to 55% seen only once; the top ten take less than 98%. Between the trimmed V and J ends, which lost 3 bases and 0 bases, there was a span of 10 bases. This CDR3 is built from 15 residues. CDR1 and CDR2 from the germline V gene are MNHNY and SVGAGI (reference sequence). This clonotype has only a few counts.

The TCR was taken from a male patient under 18 who had a stem cell transplant for acute lymphoblastic leukemia, so the T cells may come from the graft donor. The chain recombines TRBV6-6 with TRBJ2-3, with D tentatively TRBD1 or TRBD2 (5 bases each). Sequencing was performed on PBMCs, mostly from graft donor cells, taken 360 days after TCRalphabeta/CD19-depleted stem cell transplant. The CDR3, as DNA: TGTGCCAGCAGTTATGGGAGACAGAGCACAGATACGCAGTATTTT. It translates to CASSYGRQSTDTQYF.